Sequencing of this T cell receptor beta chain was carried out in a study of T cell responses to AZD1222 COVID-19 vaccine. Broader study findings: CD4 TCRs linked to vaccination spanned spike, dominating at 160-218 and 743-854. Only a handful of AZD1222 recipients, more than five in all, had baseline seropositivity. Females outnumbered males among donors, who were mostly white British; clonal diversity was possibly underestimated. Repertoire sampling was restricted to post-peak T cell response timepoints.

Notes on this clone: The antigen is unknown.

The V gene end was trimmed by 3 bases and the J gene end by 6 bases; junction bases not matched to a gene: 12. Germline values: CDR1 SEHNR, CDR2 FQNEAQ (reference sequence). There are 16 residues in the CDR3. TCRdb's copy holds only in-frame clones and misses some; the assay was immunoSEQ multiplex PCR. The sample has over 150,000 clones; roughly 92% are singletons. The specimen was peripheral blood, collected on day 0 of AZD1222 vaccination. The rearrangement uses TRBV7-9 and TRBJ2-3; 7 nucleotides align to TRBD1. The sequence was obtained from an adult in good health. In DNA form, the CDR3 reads TGTGCCAGCAGCTTCGGACCACAGGGGACGAGGGATACGCAGTATTTT. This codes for CASSFGPQGTRDTQYF.